This T cell receptor (beta chain) was found in a study of cytomegalovirus exposure and HLA in healthy donors. Study outcomes and limitations: Later work showed greater clonal expansion in HLA-associated TCR beta chains than in equally common others.

Per the germline V gene, CDR1 is GTSNPN and CDR2 is SVGIG (reference sequence). With V trimmed by 4 bases and J by 2 bases, 6 bases remained unmatched. The CDR3 is 14 residues long. As regards this clone: Antigen specificity is unknown.

PCR involved 60 Vbeta and 13 Jbeta primers. Profiling relied on immunoSEQ multiplex PCR, and the TCRdb table lists in-frame clones only, not all of them. The table has around 150,000 clones, approximately 84% seen once; the top ten hold roughly 2.2%. The chain links TRBV30 to TRBJ2-3, with 7 nucleotides matching TRBD2. The sequence was collected from a man younger than 35 in good health and CMV-seropositive. The sequenced sample was PBMCs. The CDR3 DNA reads as TGTGCCTGGACCGGGACTATCCTCACAGATACGCAGTATTTT. This sequence encodes CAWTGTILTDTQYF. Using reference TRBV30 and TRBJ2-3 for the parts outside the CDR3, the full variable domain is SQTIHQWPATLVQPVGSPLSLECTVEGTSNPNLYWYRQAAGRGLQLLFYSVGIGQISSEVPQNLSASRPQDRQFILSSKKLLLSDSGFYLCAWTGTILTDTQYFGPGTRLTVL.